Sequencing of this T cell receptor beta chain was carried out in a study of OX40 agonist ivuxolimab in advanced cancers. Regarding the study in general: Ivuxolimab was a fully human IgG2 agonistic monoclonal antibody targeting the costimulatory receptor OX40 (CD134). Intravenous ivuxolimab was administered to patients every 2 weeks at six dose levels: 0.01, 0.1, 0.3, 1.5, 3 and 10 mg/kg. Of the roughly 52 dose-escalation patients, hepatocellular carcinoma was present in about 19, melanoma in around 15, renal cell carcinoma in 9 and head and neck cancer in 9. The dose-escalation cohort was 82.7% male with a mean age of approximately 59 years, ranging from roughly 23 to 90. Prior anti-PD-1, anti-PD-L1 or anti-CTLA-4 therapy was permitted, and checkpoint inhibitors had been received by about 36% of dose-escalation patients. Partial responses occurred in three dose-escalation patients: two with cutaneous melanoma and one with hepatocellular carcinoma. Peripheral TCRbeta sequencing aimed to test whether ivuxolimab altered TCR sequence diversity and caused clonal T-cell expansion. The paper reports the monotherapy dose-escalation portion (N of about 54 patients) of the phase I ivuxolimab trial.

The paper's findings and limits, for the study overall: At doses of 0.1 to 3.0 mg/kg, clonal expansion of both CD4+ and CD8+ blood T cells was observed from baseline to week 6. The antigen specificity of the clonally expanded peripheral T cells was not determined. Low levels of normalized T-cell clonal expansion were also shown by some nonresponding patients. In the 0.1-3.0 mg/kg groups, partial responders were among the patients with the lowest normalized peripheral clonal expansion, particularly in CD8+ T cells. After ivuxolimab, CD8+ T cells had more expanded clones than CD4+ T cells on average.

The trial excluded patients who had a history of autoimmune disease or were on systemic immunosuppression. Peripheral blood for TCR sequencing was collected from all dose cohorts at baseline, on cycle 4 day 1, and on cycle 7 day 1. Samples came from an open-label, multicenter, first-in-human phase I dose-escalation trial of ivuxolimab. Adults with locally advanced or metastatic head and neck squamous cell, hepatocellular, melanoma or renal cell carcinoma were enrolled in the trial. Before TCR sequencing, CD4+ T cells and CD8+ T cells were sorted from peripheral blood as separate populations. For CDR1 and CDR2, the germline V gene (reference sequence) lists LNHDA and SQIVND. V is pruned by 4 bases and J by 4 bases, leaving 6 bases of the junction without a gene match. CDR3 length: 15 amino acids, cysteine to phenylalanine. Only CDR3 DNA remains: 45 bases, in frame from the first base. Genomic DNA was extracted from sorted cells for sequencing of the TCRbeta CDR3 region. The immunoSEQ Assay was used to sequence the TCRbeta CDR3 regions. TCRdb limited this immuneACCESS table to in-frame rearrangements with V and J called. A share of clones is missing; checked studies link under half to unresolved V genes, and the rest is unexplained. The sample includes tens of thousands of clones, with 91% observed a single time. The ten largest clones represent around 7% of the sample.

Regarding this clone: Its cognate antigen has yet to be identified. No much larger clone exists at a distance of one base, and base qualities are not known.

The rearranged segments are TRBV19 and TRBJ2-7, with 11 middle bases fitting TRBD2. This clonotype was sampled from an adult with an advanced solid tumor such as melanoma, head and neck, liver or kidney cancer. The sequences come from CD4+ or CD8+ T cells sorted from blood, collected in a trial of the OX40 agonist ivuxolimab. The sequenced DNA is TGTGCCAGTAGTACAACTAGCGGGAGTACGTACGAGCAGTACTTC. This translates into CASSTTSGSTYEQYF.